This TCR beta chain was captured by sequencing in a study of CD8+ T cells in alopecia areata. The overall study: Dosing spanned 6 to 18 months on tofacitinib, then 6 months off drug.

cDNA serving as the sequencing template came from extracted, reverse transcribed RNA. TCRdb's copy holds only in-frame clones and misses some; the assay was immunoSEQ multiplex PCR. Seen here are roughly 280,000 clones, 60% observed once, and the top ten hold about 0.88%. J gave up 8 bases and V 5 bases, and 11 bases lay outside the gene matches. The V gene's germline CDR1 is GTSNPN and CDR2 SVGIG (reference sequence). The CDR3 runs to 13 residues. Documented treatment: oral pan-JAK inhibitor, 5-10 mg twice daily. From alopecia areata patients, lesional scalp punch biopsies and peripheral blood were collected. CD4+ and CD8+ T cells were sorted from PBMCs stained for CD3, CD4 and CD8.

This specimen was CD4+ T cells sorted from blood, taken at approximately week 51, from a patient treated with tofacitinib. The clonotype was recovered from a human donor with alopecia areata. This rearrangement joins TRBV30 to TRBJ1-2; 7 positions match TRBD1. The CDR3 nucleotides read TGTGCCTGGGGAGGGACAGCGTCAGGCGGCTACACCTTC. This codes for CAWGGTASGGYTF.